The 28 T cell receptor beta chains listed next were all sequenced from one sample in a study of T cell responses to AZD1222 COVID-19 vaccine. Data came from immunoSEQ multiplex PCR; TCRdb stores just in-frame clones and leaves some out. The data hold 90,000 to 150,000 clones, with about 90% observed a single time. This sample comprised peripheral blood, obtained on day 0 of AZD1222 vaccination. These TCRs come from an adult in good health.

Here the CDR3 reads CSAGQVSYEQYF. The DNA of the CDR3 is TGCAGCGCCGGACAGGTTTCCTACGAGCAGTACTTC. V usage is TRBV29-1 and J usage is TRBJ2-7; TRBD1 agrees at 7 bases. V shed 7 bases, J shed 1 base, and the junction held 4 bases outside the gene matches. The CDR3 sequence is 12 residues long. Germline V CDR1 and CDR2: SQVTM, ANQGSEA.

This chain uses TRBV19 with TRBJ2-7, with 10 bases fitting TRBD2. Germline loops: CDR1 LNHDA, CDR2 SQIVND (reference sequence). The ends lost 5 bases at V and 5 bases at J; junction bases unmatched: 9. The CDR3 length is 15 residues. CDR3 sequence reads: CASSPQREGRNEQYF. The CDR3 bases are TGTGCCAGTAGTCCGCAGCGGGAGGGCCGAAACGAGCAGTACTTC.

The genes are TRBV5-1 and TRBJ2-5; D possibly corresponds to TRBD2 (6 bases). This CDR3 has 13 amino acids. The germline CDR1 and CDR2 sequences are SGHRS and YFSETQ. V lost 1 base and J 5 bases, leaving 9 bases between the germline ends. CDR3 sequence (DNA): TGCGCCAGCAGCTTGCCAGGGAGGGAGACCCAGTACTTC. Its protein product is CASSLPGRETQYF.

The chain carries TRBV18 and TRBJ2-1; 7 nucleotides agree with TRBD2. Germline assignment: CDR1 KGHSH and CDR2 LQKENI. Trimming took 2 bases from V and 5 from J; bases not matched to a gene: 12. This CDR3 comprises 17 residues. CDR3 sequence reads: CASSPAIRSRGDNEQFF. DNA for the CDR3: TGTGCCAGCTCACCAGCTATAAGGTCCCGGGGGGACAATGAGCAGTTCTTC.

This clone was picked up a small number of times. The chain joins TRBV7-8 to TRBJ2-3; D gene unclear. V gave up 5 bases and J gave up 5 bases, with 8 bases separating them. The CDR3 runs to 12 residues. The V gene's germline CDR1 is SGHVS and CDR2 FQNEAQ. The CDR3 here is CASSPWGDTQYF. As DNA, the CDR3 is TGTGCCAGCAGCCCTTGGGGAGATACGCAGTATTTT.

CDR3 DNA: TGTGCCAGCAGCTCCGCAATCTACACTGAAGCTTTCTTT. Protein sequence: CASSSAIYTEAFF. The chain carries TRBV11-1 and TRBJ1-1; D unclear. The ends were cut back, 4 bases at V and 3 bases at J, with 9 bases in the middle. This CDR3 spans 13 amino acids. Germline loops: CDR1 SGHAT, CDR2 FQDESV (reference sequence).

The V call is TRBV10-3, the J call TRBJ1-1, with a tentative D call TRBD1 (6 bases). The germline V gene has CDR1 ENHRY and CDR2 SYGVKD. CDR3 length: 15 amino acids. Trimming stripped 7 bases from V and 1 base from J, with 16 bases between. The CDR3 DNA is TGTGCCATCACCCAGAGAGGGGGAACGAACACTGAAGCTTTCTTT. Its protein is CAITQRGGTNTEAFF.

The CDR3 bases are TGTGCCAGCAGCATCCGGACAGGGGCCGGCCGCGACAATGAGCAGTTCTTC. Translation: CASSIRTGAGRDNEQFF. This chain links TRBV5-5 with TRBJ2-1; 9 bases are shared with TRBD1. This CDR3 contains 17 residues. V lost 4 bases to trimming and J lost 5 bases; unmatched junction nucleotides: 13. Germline V gives CDR1 SGHKS, CDR2 YYEKEE (reference sequence). Full variable domain (missing parts from reference TRBV5-5 and TRBJ2-1): DAGVTQSPTHLIKTRGQQVTLRCSPISGHKSVSWYQQVLGQGPQFIFQYYEKEERGRGNFPDRFSARQFPNYSSELNVNALLLGDSALYLCASSIRTGAGRDNEQFFGPGTRLTVL.

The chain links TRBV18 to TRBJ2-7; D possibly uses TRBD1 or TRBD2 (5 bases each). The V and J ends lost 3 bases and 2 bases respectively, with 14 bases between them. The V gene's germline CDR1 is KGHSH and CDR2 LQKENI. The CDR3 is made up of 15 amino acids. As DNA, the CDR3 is TGTGCCAGCTCACCTTACTCCGGGGACGCCTACGAGCAGTACTTC. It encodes CASSPYSGDAYEQYF. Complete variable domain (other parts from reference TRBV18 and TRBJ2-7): NAGVMQNPRHLVRRRGQEARLRCSPMKGHSHVYWYRQLPEEGLKFMVYLQKENIIDESGMPKERFSAEFPKEGPSILRIQQVVRGDSAAYFCASSPYSGDAYEQYFGPGTRLTVT.

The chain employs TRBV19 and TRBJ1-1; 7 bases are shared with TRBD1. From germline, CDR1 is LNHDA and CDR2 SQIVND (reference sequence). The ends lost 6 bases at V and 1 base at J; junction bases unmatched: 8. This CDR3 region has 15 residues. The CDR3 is CASSLRQGGNTEAFF. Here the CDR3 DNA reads TGTGCCAGTAGCCTCCGACAGGGAGGGAACACTGAAGCTTTCTTT.

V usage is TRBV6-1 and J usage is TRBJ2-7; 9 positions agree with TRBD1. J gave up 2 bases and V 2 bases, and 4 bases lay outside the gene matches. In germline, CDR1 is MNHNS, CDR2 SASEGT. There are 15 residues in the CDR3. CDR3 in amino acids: CASSEPGQGTYEQYF. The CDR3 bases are TGTGCCAGCAGTGAACCGGGACAGGGAACCTACGAGCAGTACTTC.

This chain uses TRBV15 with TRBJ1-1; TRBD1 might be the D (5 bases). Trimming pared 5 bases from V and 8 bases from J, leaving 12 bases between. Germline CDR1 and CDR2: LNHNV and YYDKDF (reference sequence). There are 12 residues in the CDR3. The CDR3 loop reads CATSVDWGEAFF. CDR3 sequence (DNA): TGTGCCACCAGCGTAGATTGGGGGGAAGCTTTCTTT.

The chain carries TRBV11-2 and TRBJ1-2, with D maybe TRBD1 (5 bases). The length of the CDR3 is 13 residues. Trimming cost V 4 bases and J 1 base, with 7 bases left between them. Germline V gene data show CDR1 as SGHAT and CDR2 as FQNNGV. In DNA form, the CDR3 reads TGTGCCAGCAGCTCGGGACTTAACTATGGCTACACCTTC. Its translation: CASSSGLNYGYTF.

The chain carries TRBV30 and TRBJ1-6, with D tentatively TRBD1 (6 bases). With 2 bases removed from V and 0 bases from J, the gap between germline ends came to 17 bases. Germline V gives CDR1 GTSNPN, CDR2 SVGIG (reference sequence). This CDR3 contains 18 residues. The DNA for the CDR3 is TGTGCCTGGAGTTCCGCGGGACACTCGAGCTCCTATAATTCACCCCTCCACTTT. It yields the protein CAWSSAGHSSSYNSPLHF. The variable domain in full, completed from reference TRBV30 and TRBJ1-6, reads SQTIHQWPATLVQPVGSPLSLECTVEGTSNPNLYWYRQAAGRGLQLLFYSVGIGQISSEVPQNLSASRPQDRQFILSSKKLLLSDSGFYLCAWSSAGHSSSYNSPLHFGNGTRLTVT.

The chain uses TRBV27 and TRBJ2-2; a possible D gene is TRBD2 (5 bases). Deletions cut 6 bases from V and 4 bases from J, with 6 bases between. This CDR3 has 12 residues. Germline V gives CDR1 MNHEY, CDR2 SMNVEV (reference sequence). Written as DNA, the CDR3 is TGTGCCAGCAGACTAGGCACCGGGGAGCTGTTTTTT. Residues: CASRLGTGELFF.

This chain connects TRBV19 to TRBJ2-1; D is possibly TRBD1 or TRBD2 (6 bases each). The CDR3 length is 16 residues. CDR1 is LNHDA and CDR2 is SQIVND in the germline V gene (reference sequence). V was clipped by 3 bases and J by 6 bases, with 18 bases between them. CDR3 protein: CASSIRTEGVLNEQFF. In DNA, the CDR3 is TGTGCCAGTAGTATTCGAACGGAGGGGGTTCTCAATGAGCAGTTCTTC.

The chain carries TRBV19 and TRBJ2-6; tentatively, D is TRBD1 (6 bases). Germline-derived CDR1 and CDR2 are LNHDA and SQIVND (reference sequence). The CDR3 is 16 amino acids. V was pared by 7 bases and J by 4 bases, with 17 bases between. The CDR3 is CASTQGQGTGANVLTF. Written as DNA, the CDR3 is TGTGCCAGTACCCAAGGTCAGGGGACCGGGGCCAACGTCCTGACTTTC.

The CDR3 DNA reads as TGTGCCAGCAGTGACGAGGGGGGAGGTACTGAAGCTTTCTTT. Protein sequence: CASSDEGGGTEAFF. The chain uses TRBV2 and TRBJ1-1, with D perhaps TRBD1 (6 bases). The CDR3 contains 14 residues. Germline CDR1 is SNHLY and CDR2 is FYNNEI. Trimming shortened V by 3 bases and J by 5 bases, and 13 bases separated the two germline ends.

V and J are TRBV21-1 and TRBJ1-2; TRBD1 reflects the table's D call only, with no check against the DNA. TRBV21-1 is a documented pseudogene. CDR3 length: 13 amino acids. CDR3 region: CASSSRDNEGYTF. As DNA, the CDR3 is TGTGCCAGCAGCAGTCGGGACAACGAGGGCTACACCTTC.

The CDR3 sequence: CASRTTGAAEAFF. The CDR3 DNA follows: TGTGCCAGCAGGACAACAGGGGCAGCTGAAGCTTTCTTT. This chain joins TRBV6-4 and TRBJ1-1, with 7 bases aligning to TRBD1. J gave up 6 bases and V 6 bases, and 7 bases lay outside the gene matches. This CDR3 comprises 13 residues. Per germline, CDR1 MRHNA and CDR2 SNTAGT.

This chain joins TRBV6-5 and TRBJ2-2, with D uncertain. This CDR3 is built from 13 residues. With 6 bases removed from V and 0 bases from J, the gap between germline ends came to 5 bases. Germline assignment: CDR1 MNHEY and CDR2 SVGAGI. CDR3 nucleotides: TGTGCCAGCAGGCGGTCGAACACCGGGGAGCTGTTTTTT. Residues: CASRRSNTGELFF.

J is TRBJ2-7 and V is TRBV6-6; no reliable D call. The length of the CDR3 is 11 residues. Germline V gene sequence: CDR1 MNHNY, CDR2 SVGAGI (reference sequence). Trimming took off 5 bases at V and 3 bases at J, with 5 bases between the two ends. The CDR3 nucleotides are TGTGCCAGCAGTATCAACTACGAGCAGTACTTC. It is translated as CASSINYEQYF.

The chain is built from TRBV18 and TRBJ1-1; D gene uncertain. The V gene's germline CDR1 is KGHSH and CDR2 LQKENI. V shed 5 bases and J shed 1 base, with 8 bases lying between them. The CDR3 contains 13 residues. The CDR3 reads CASSYDKNTEAFF. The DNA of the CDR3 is TGTGCCAGCTCATACGACAAGAACACTGAAGCTTTCTTT.

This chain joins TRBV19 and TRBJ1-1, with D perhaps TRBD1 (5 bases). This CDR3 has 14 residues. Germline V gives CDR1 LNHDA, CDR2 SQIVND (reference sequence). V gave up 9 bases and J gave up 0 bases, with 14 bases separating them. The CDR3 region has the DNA TGTGCCAGCAAAAAGGGGATTCTGAACACTGAAGCTTTCTTT. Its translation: CASKKGILNTEAFF.

CDR3 sequence (DNA): TGTGCCACCTTTCCTCGGCAGGGCCTATACAATGAGCAGTTCTTC. It yields the protein CATFPRQGLYNEQFF. The chain employs TRBV28 and TRBJ2-1; a weak D match, TRBD1 (5 bases). The length of the CDR3 is 15 residues. Per germline, CDR1 MDHEN and CDR2 SYDVKM. Trimming shortened V by 10 bases and J by 4 bases, and 20 bases separated the two germline ends.

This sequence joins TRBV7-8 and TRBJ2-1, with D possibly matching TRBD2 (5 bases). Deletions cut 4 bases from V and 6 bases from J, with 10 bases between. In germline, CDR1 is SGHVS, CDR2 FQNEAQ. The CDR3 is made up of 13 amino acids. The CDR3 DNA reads TGTGCCAGCAGCTCGAGCGGTCTCAATGAGCAGTTCTTC. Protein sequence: CASSSSGLNEQFF. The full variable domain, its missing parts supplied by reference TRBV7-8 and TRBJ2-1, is GAGVSQSPRYKVAKRGQDVALRCDPISGHVSLFWYQQALGQGPEFLTYFQNEAQLDKSGLPSDRFFAERPEGSVSTLKIQRTQQEDSAVYLCASSSSGLNEQFFGPGTRLTVL.

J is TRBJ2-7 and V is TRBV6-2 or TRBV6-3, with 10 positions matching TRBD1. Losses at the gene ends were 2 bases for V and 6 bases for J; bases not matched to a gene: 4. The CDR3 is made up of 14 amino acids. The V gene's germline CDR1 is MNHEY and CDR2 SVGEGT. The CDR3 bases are TGTGCCAGCAGTTACCAGGACAGGGGGATCGAGCAGTACTTC. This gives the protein CASSYQDRGIEQYF.

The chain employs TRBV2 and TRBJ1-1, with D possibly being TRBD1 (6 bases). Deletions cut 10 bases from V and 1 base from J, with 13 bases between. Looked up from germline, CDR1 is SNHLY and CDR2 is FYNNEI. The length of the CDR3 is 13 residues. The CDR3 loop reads CATTRDTNTEAFF. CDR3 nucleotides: TGTGCCACCACCAGGGACACGAACACTGAAGCTTTCTTT.